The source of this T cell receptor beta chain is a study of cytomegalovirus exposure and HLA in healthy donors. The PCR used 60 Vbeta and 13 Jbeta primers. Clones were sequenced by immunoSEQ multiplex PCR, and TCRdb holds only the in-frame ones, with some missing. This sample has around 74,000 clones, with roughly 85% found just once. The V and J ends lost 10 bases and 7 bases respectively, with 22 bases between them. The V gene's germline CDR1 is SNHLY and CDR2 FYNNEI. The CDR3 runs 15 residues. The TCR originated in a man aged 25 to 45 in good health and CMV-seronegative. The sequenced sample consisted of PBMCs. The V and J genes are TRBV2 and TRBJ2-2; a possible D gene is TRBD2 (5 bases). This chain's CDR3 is CATLSRIGESGELFF. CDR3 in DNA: TGTGCCACACTGTCTCGCATTGGGGAGAGCGGGGAGCTGTTTTTT.